This is a list of T cell receptor beta chains from one sample in a study of blood T cell repertoires in COVID-19. Clones were read by immunoSEQ multiplex PCR, and TCRdb kept only the in-frame ones, dropping some. The sample yields under 95,000 clones, around 87% seen once. Material: peripheral blood. Every receptor here comes from a man aged 40-49 years with acute or convalescent COVID-19. Each CDR3 is given with its conserved first and last residue. D genes are given only for firm matches. Clone size is not always given. Where it is, it says once, few, many or a class for expanded clones.

length	V	size	D	J	CDR3	DNA
15	TRBV29-1	.	.	TRBJ2-1	CSVKRTGFAYNEQFF	TGCAGCGTGAAACGAACAGGGTTTGCCTACAATGAGCAGTTCTTC
15	TRBV4-1	.	.	TRBJ2-5	CASSQDSRRAETQYF	TGCGCCAGCAGCCAAGATTCCCGCAGGGCAGAGACCCAGTACTTC
14	TRBV10-1	few	.	TRBJ2-3	CASSERSATDTQYF	TGCGCCAGCAGTGAGCGAAGTGCGACAGATACGCAGTATTTT
16	TRBV3-1/TRBV3-2	.	.	TRBJ2-3	CASSQEGLVAPDTQYF	TGTGCCAGCAGCCAAGAAGGTTTGGTAGCTCCGGATACGCAGTATTTT
16	TRBV30	.	.	TRBJ2-6	CAYCQGPLSGANVLTF	TGTGCCTATTGCCAGGGGCCCCTCTCTGGGGCCAACGTCCTGACTTTC
14	TRBV6-5	.	TRBD1	TRBJ1-2	CASSYSRTGEGYTF	TGTGCCAGCAGTTACTCGAGGACAGGGGAAGGCTACACCTTC
14	TRBV18	few	.	TRBJ1-5	CASSQGNGNQPQHF	TGTGCCAGCTCACAGGGGAATGGCAATCAGCCCCAGCATTTT
20	TRBV18	.	TRBD1	TRBJ2-1	CASSQLPGQGASRPYNEQFF	TGTGCCAGCTCACAGTTACCGGGACAGGGGGCGTCCCGTCCCTACAATGAGCAGTTCTTC
13	TRBV11-3	.	.	TRBJ2-5	CASSSASQETQYF	TGTGCCAGCAGCTCCGCGAGTCAAGAGACCCAGTACTTC
17	TRBV5-4	.	TRBD2	TRBJ2-5	CASSSIYSGRGGETQYF	TGTGCCAGCAGCTCAATCTATAGCGGGAGGGGGGGAGAGACCCAGTACTTC
14	TRBV27	.	TRBD1	TRBJ1-2	CASSKRQGNYGYTF	TGTGCCAGCAGTAAGCGACAGGGAAACTATGGCTACACCTTC
12	TRBV12-3/TRBV12-4	.	.	TRBJ2-2	CASSLGTGELFF	TGTGCCAGCAGCCTAGGCACCGGGGAGCTGTTTTTT